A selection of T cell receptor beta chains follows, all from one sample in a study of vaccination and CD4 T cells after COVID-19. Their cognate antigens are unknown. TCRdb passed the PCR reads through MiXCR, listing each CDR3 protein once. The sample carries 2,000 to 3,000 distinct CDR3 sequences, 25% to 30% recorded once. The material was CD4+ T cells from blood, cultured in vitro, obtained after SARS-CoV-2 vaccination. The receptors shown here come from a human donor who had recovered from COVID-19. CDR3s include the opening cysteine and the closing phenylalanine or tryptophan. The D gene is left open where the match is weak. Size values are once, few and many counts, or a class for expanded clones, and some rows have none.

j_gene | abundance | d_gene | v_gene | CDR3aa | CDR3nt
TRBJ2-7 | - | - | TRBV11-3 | CASSSPIPGTLAYEQYF | TGTGCCAGCAGTTCTCCCATTCCCGGGACACTCGCCTACGAGCAGTACTTC
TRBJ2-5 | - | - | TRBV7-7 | CASSLGRLVTQETQYF | TGTGCCAGCAGCTTAGGTCGGCTAGTAACGCAAGAGACCCAGTACTTC
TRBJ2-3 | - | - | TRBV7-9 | CASSSQGTSTDTQYF | TGTGCCAGCAGCTCACAAGGGACTAGCACAGATACGCAGTATTTT
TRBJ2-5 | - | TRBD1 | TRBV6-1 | CASRRTGQETQYF | TGTGCCAGCCGAAGGACAGGGCAAGAGACCCAGTACTTC
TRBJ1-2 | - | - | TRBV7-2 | CASSPNPGGNYGYTF | TGTGCCAGCAGCCCCAACCCGGGGGGTAACTATGGCTACACCTTC
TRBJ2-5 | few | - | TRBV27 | CASSLAGTETQYF | TGTGCCAGCAGTTTAGCGGGAACCGAGACCCAGTACTTC
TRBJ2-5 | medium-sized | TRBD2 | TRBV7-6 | CASSTPSGGKAETQYF | TGTGCCAGCAGCACACCTAGCGGGGGGAAGGCAGAGACCCAGTACTTC
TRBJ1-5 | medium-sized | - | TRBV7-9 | CASRQGQGQPQHF | TGTGCCAGCCGTCAGGGGCAGGGACAGCCCCAGCATTTT
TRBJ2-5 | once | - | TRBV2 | CASSGQVQETQYF | TGTGCCAGCAGTGGACAGGTCCAAGAGACCCAGTACTTC
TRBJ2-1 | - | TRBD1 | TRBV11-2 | CASSLGTGGLNEQFF | TGTGCCAGCAGCTTAGGAACAGGGGGGCTCAATGAGCAGTTCTTC
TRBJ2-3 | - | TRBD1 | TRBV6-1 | CASRSGSGGENTQYF | TGTGCCAGCCGGTCCGGCTCAGGGGGAGAAAATACGCAGTATTTT
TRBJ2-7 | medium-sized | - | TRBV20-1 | CSGSPGRGSEQYF | TGCAGTGGGTCGCCGGGCAGGGGAAGCGAGCAGTACTTC
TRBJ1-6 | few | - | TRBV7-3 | CASSLKGSNSPLHF | TGTGCCAGCAGCTTAAAGGGAAGTAATTCACCCCTCCACTTT
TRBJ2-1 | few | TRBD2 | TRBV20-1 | CSATGTSTFNEQFF | TGCAGTGCTACCGGGACTAGCACCTTCAATGAGCAGTTCTTC
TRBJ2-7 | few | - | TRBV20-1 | CSAQRASGALHEQYF | TGCAGTGCACAGAGGGCGTCGGGTGCCCTTCACGAGCAGTACTTC
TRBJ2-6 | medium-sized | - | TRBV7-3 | CASSLGPSDGANVLTF | TGTGCCAGCAGCTTAGGGCCCTCGGACGGGGCCAACGTCCTGACTTTC